Listed below are T cell receptor beta chains from one sample, sequenced in a study of PD-L1 blockade in urothelial cancer. Sequencing was performed with immunoSEQ multiplex PCR; in TCRdb, only in-frame clones are kept and a portion is missing. The data contain about 52,000 clones, roughly 80% of them singletons. This sample comprised PBMCs, obtained around atezolizumab (anti-PD-L1) treatment. These TCRs come from a man in his forties or fifties with urothelial cancer. Each CDR3 is given with its conserved first and last residue.

J,V,CDR3
TRBJ2-2,TRBV27,CASSFLPSSPGELFF
TRBJ2-5,TRBV7-7,CASSLGVTGGRETQYF
TRBJ1-1,TRBV6-5,CASSYGGQRLDTEAFF
TRBJ1-1,TRBV6-1,CASRVLGQEAFF
TRBJ1-1,TRBV6-5,CASSYDGKATEAFF
TRBJ2-1,TRBV7-3,CASSSRLAPYNEQFF
TRBJ1-3,TRBV9,CASSYRDGNTIYF
TRBJ2-5,TRBV5-5,CASSLSGGAGETQYF
TRBJ2-1,TRBV5-8,CASSWDSVNEQFF
TRBJ2-1,TRBV20-1,CSASKGALFF
TRBJ2-1,TRBV23-1,CASSRLDRETNEQFF
TRBJ1-2,TRBV7-2,CASSFGRENYGYTF
TRBJ2-7,TRBV7-9,CASSSGTSSYEQYF
TRBJ2-1,TRBV7-9,CASSPGLADSYNEQFF
TRBJ1-2,TRBV29-1,CSVALGGDLGGYTF
TRBJ1-1,TRBV29-1,CSVGPGGTEAFF
TRBJ2-5,TRBV5-1,CASTWGQQETQYF
TRBJ2-7,TRBV21-1,CASRASRGLAGVSYEQYF
TRBJ2-2,TRBV28,CASREGLAGVNGELFF
TRBJ2-2,TRBV2,CASTGSTSGLTGELFF
TRBJ1-5,TRBV15,CATSSGGGSQPQHF
TRBJ1-2,TRBV30,CAWRQPNYGYTF
TRBJ2-7,TRBV7-9,CASSLVWVGQETYEQYF
TRBJ1-5,TRBV12-5,CASGFGTGNQPQHF
TRBJ1-4,TRBV19,CASSTYQRGEGEKLFF
TRBJ1-5,TRBV18,CASSAHRGDGNQPQHF
TRBJ1-1,TRBV2,CASSRVVTEAFF
TRBJ1-5,TRBV28,CASITPGGLGQPQHF
TRBJ2-2,TRBV7-8,CASSLGGGMGQLMGTGELFF
TRBJ2-5,TRBV7-6,CASSLDAGVVETQYF
TRBJ2-7,TRBV14,CASSQVVSYGEQYF
TRBJ1-5,TRBV5-6,CASSLGLYSNQPQHF
TRBJ2-2,TRBV4-1,CASSHSGELFF
TRBJ2-2,TRBV11-2,CASTLTGGNTGELFF
TRBJ2-1,TRBV5-4,CASSFGHEQFF
TRBJ2-7,TRBV20-1,CSARDGDEQYF
TRBJ2-1,TRBV5-3,CARSLWMSGRTRNEQFF